This record covers a single T cell receptor (beta chain). Trimming stripped 5 bases from V and 8 bases from J, with 19 bases between. Looked up from germline, CDR1 is SEHNR and CDR2 is FQNEAQ (reference sequence). The CDR3 extends over 15 amino acids. The data were obtained in a study of control samples from healthy donors and cancer patients. Data came from immunoSEQ multiplex PCR; TCRdb stores just in-frame clones and leaves some out. The sample lists about 250,000 clones; approximately 80% were seen once. Sequenced input: PBMCs. The rearrangement links TRBV7-9 to TRBJ1-5; tentative D call: TRBD1 (6 bases). The sequence was obtained from a woman aged 60-75 years with lung cancer. This CDR3 reads CASSPGAGASEPQHF. The CDR3 DNA sequence: TGTGCCAGCAGCCCTGGGGCAGGGGCGAGCGAGCCCCAGCATTTT.